This TCR beta chain was obtained from a study of glioma-infiltrating T cells after dendritic cell vaccination. Study-wide background: Glioblastoma patients came from Phase I and II dendritic cell vaccination trials. Patients received three intradermal dendritic cell vaccine injections at biweekly intervals.

The CDR3 has 14 amino acids. Losses at the gene ends were 0 bases for V and 4 bases for J; bases not matched to a gene: 2. Germline V gene sequence: CDR1 MNHEY, CDR2 SVGAGI. Only a few counts were recorded for this clone. Some clones are missing from TCRdb's copy, which holds only in-frame ones; the method was immunoSEQ multiplex PCR. Of fewer than 40,000 clones listed, around nine tenths are singletons. Sample: blood, taken before dendritic cell vaccination. The chain couples TRBV6-5 to TRBJ1-2; 7 bases align to TRBD1. The receptor comes from a human donor with glioblastoma. The CDR3, as DNA: TGTGCCAGCAGTTACTCAACAGGGGTCTATGGCTACACCTTC. It specifies CASSYSTGVYGYTF.